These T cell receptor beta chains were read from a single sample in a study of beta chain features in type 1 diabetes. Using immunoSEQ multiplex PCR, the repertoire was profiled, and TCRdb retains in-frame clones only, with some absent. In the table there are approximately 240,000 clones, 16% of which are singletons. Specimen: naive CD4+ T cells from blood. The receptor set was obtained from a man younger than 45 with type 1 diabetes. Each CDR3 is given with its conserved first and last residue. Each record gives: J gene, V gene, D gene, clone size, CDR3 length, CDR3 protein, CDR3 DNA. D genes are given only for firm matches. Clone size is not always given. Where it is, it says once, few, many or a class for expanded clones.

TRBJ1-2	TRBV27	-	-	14	CASSLSDSSYGYTF	TGTGCCAGCAGTTTATCTGACAGCAGCTATGGCTACACCTTC
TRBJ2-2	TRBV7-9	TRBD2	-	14	CASSLRGSFGELFF	TGTGCCAGCAGCTTACGCGGGAGTTTCGGGGAGCTGTTTTTT
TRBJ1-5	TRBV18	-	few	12	CASSPADQPQHF	TGTGCCAGCTCACCCGCGGACCAGCCCCAGCATTTT
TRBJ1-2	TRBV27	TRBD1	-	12	CASSGTGASYTF	TGTGCCAGCTCCGGGACAGGGGCGAGCTACACCTTC
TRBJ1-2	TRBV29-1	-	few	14	CSVERDTNLYGYTF	TGCAGCGTTGAACGGGACACCAACCTATATGGCTACACCTTC
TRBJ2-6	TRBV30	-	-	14	CAWGRNAGANVLTF	TGTGCCTGGGGGAGGAATGCTGGGGCCAACGTCCTGACTTTC
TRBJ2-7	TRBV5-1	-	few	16	CASSFTVDRSTYEQYF	TGCGCCAGCAGCTTCACCGTAGACAGGTCTACCTACGAGCAGTACTTC
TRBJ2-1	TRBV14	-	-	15	CASSQDRSATNEQFF	TGTGCCAGCAGCCAAGATCGATCGGCAACTAATGAGCAGTTCTTC
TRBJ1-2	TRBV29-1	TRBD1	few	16	CSVQGTGGLGDYGYTF	TGCAGCGTCCAAGGGACAGGGGGCCTGGGAGACTATGGCTACACCTTC
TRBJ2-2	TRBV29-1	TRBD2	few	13	CSVRGGPTGELFF	TGCAGCGTGAGGGGAGGGCCCACCGGGGAGCTGTTTTTT
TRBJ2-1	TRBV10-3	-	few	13	CAISEKLYNEQFF	TGTGCCATCAGTGAGAAGCTTTACAATGAGCAGTTCTTC
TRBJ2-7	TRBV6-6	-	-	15	CASSYADRFSYEQYF	TGTGCCAGCAGTTACGCGGACAGATTCTCCTACGAGCAGTACTTC
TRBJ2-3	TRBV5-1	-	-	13	CASSSDGTDTQYF	TGCGCCAGCAGCTCGGACGGAACAGATACGCAGTATTTT
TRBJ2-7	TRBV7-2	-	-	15	CASSPSPALSYEQYF	TGTGCCAGCAGCCCCTCCCCAGCGCTCTCCTACGAGCAGTACTTC
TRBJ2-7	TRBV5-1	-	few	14	CASSLAKGGYEQYF	TGCGCCAGCAGCTTGGCCAAGGGGGGCTACGAGCAGTACTTC
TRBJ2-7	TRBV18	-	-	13	CASSRVTSYEQYF	TGTGCCAGCTCAAGGGTGACATCCTACGAGCAGTACTTC
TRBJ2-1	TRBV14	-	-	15	CASSQPRDKYNEQFF	TGTGCCAGCAGCCAACCCCGGGACAAGTACAATGAGCAGTTCTTC
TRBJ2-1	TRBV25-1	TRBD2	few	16	CASSETSGGYYNEQFF	TGTGCCAGCAGTGAAACTAGCGGGGGGTACTACAATGAGCAGTTCTTC
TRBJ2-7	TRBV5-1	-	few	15	CASTLGHGGTYEQYF	TGCGCCAGCACCCTCGGCCACGGAGGGACCTACGAGCAGTACTTC
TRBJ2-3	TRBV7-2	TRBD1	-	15	CASSPRTGRTDTQYF	TGTGCCAGCAGCCCACGGACAGGACGCACAGATACGCAGTATTTT
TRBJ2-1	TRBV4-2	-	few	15	CASSQELQVYNEQFF	TGTGCCAGCAGCCAAGAATTACAGGTTTACAATGAGCAGTTCTTC
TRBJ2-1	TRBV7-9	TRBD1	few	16	CASSLPPGTGYNEQFF	TGTGCCAGCAGCTTACCCCCCGGGACAGGGTACAATGAGCAGTTCTTC
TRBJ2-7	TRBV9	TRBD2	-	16	CASSVGIGRLSYEQYF	TGTGCCAGCAGCGTAGGCATCGGGAGGCTCTCCTACGAGCAGTACTTC
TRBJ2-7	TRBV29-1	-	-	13	CSVVSQGFDEQYF	TGCAGCGTTGTATCTCAGGGGTTCGACGAGCAGTACTTC